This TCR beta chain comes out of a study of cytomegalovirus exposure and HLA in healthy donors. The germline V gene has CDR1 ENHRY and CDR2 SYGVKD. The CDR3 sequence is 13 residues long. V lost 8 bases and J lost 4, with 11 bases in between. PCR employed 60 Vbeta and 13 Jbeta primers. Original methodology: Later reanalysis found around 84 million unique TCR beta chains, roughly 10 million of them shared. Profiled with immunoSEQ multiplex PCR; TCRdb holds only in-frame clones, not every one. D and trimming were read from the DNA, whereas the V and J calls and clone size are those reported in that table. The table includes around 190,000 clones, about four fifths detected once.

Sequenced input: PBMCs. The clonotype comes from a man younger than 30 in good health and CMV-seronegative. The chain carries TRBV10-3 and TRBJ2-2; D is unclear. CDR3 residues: CAIQESVTGELFF. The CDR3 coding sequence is TGTGCCATCCAAGAGAGTGTCACCGGGGAGCTGTTTTTT.